This T cell receptor (beta chain) emerged from a study of T cell responses to AZD1222 COVID-19 vaccine. Trimming removed 5 bases from V and 4 bases from J, with 14 bases in between. Per the germline V gene, CDR1 is SGHTA and CDR2 is FQGNSA. This CDR3 is built from 14 residues. Clones were read by immunoSEQ multiplex PCR, and TCRdb kept only the in-frame ones, dropping some. The repertoire holds around 160,000 clones, about 93% seen once, with approximately 0.6% in the top ten. This specimen was peripheral blood, taken on day 0 of AZD1222 vaccination. The clonotype originates from an adult in good health. The J gene is TRBJ1-1, the V gene TRBV7-2, with D unresolved. The CDR3 here is CASSDPPRLTEAFF. The CDR3 bases are TGTGCCAGCAGCGACCCCCCGAGACTCACTGAAGCTTTCTTT.